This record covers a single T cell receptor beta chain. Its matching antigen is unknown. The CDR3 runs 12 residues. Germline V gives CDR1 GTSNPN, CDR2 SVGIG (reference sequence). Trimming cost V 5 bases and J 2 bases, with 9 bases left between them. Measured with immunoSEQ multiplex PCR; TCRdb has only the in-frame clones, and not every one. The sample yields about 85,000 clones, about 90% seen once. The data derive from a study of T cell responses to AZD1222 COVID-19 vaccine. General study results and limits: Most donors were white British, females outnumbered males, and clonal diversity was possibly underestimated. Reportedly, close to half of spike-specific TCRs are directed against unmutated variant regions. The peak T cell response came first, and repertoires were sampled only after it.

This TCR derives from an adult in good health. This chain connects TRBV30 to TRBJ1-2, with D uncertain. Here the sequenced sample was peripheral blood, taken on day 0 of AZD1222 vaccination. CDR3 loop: CAWEGNNYGYTF. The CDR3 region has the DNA TGTGCCTGGGAAGGGAACAACTATGGCTACACCTTC.